The 14 T cell receptor beta chains below were found in one sample sequenced in a study of cytomegalovirus exposure and HLA in healthy donors. It was with 60 Vbeta and 13 Jbeta primers that the PCR ran. Profiled with immunoSEQ multiplex PCR; TCRdb holds only in-frame clones, not every one. The sample records 75,000 to 80,000 clones, over 70% being singletons. Input material: PBMCs. The receptors originated from a middle-aged man in good health and CMV-seronegative.

The chain is built from TRBV27 and TRBJ2-7, with 7 bases that match TRBD1. Germline CDR1 reads MNHEY; CDR2 reads SMNVEV (reference sequence). Trimming cost V 0 bases and J 1 base; bases outside gene matches: 3. The CDR3 extends over 15 amino acids. CDR3: CASSLSMGQSYEQYF. As DNA, the CDR3 is TGTGCCAGCAGTTTATCGATGGGACAGTCCTACGAGCAGTACTTC.

The chain carries TRBV14 and TRBJ2-1, with 8 bases that match TRBD1. The CDR3 spans 16 residues. CDR1 is SGHDN, CDR2 FVKESK, per germline. Trimming at V came to 5 bases and at J to 6 bases, leaving 12 bases not matched to a gene. CDR3 residues: CASSLTGVRGSNEQFF. DNA of the CDR3: TGTGCCAGCAGCTTGACAGGGGTAAGGGGCAGCAATGAGCAGTTCTTC.

This sequence joins TRBV7-9 and TRBJ2-1; the match to TRBD2 covers 7 bases. Germline CDR1 SEHNR, CDR2 FQNEAQ (reference sequence). The V gene end was trimmed by 9 bases and the J gene end by 8 bases; junction bases not matched to a gene: 10. The CDR3 spans 13 residues. The DNA for the CDR3 is TGTGCCAGTACTAGCGCCGTCGAATATGAGCAGTTCTTC. Its translation: CASTSAVEYEQFF.

The V call is TRBV29-1, the J call TRBJ2-1, with 9 bases that match TRBD2. V gave up 0 bases and J gave up 7 bases; unmatched junction bases: 13. This CDR3 has 17 residues. The germline V gene encodes CDR1 SQVTM and CDR2 ANQGSEA. Here the CDR3 reads CSVEEMWAGGPKNEQFF. CDR3 DNA: TGCAGCGTTGAAGAAATGTGGGCGGGAGGGCCCAAAAATGAGCAGTTCTTC.

This clone was observed a handful of times. J is TRBJ1-2 and V is TRBV2, with 9 positions matching TRBD1. This CDR3 has 15 residues. Germline V gives CDR1 SNHLY, CDR2 FYNNEI. With 5 bases clipped from V and 8 bases from J, the junction kept 12 bases outside the gene matches. The CDR3 spells CASSYTRTGAEGYTF. CDR3 DNA: TGTGCCAGCAGTTACACACGGACAGGGGCGGAGGGCTACACCTTC.

Only a few counts were recorded for this clone. An end of the junction differs from the germline gene, which may be a read error. The chain employs TRBV28 and TRBJ2-7, with 9 bases matching TRBD2. The CDR3 consists of 15 residues. Germline CDR1 is MDHEN and CDR2 is SYDVKM. The CDR3 loop reads CASSIWIAGGSEQYF. The CDR3 bases are TGTGCCAGCAGTATATGGATTGCGGGAGGGAGCGAGCAGTACTTC.

The V gene is TRBV28, the J gene TRBJ1-4; 8 bases match TRBD1. Trimming took 5 bases from V and 5 from J; bases not matched to a gene: 7. CDR1 MDHEN and CDR2 SYDVKM come from the germline V gene. CDR3 size: 15 residues. CDR3 DNA sequence: TGTGCCAGCAGTGTATCGGGACAGGAAAATGAAAAACTGTTTTTT. This sequence encodes CASSVSGQENEKLFF.

This chain joins TRBV19 and TRBJ2-3; 9 nucleotides match TRBD2. This CDR3 has 16 residues. Germline V gives CDR1 LNHDA, CDR2 SQIVND (reference sequence). Here the CDR3 reads CAAKSTAGGPRDTQYF. CDR3 bases: TGTGCGGCGAAGAGTACGGCGGGAGGGCCCAGAGATACGCAGTATTTT. Supplemented by reference TRBV19 and TRBJ2-3, the full variable domain reads DGGITQSPKYLFRKEGQNVTLSCEQNLNHDAMYWYRQDPGQGLRLIYYSQIVNDFQKGDIAEGYSVSREKKESFPLTVTSAQKNPTAFYLCAAKSTAGGPRDTQYFGPGTRLTVL.

This clone occurred once. In the same sample, other DNA sequences code for this CDR3. V is TRBV5-4 and J is TRBJ1-5, with no clear D. The CDR3 is made up of 15 amino acids. Per germline, CDR1 SGHNT and CDR2 YYREEE (reference sequence). The V end was cut by 4 bases, the J end by 3 bases, with 14 bases between. In nucleotides, the CDR3 is TGTGCCAGCAGCGTGTTTGGGAGGGACAATCAGCCCCAGCATTTT. Amino acids: CASSVFGRDNQPQHF.

Notes on this clone: An end of the junction differs from the germline gene, which may be a read error. The V gene is TRBV7-9, the J gene TRBJ1-1; no definite D call. Germline CDR1 reads SEHNR; CDR2 reads FQNEAQ (reference sequence). This CDR3 is built from 15 residues. The CDR3 loop reads CSSSLEDSGSVGAFF. CDR3 nucleotide sequence: TGTTCCAGCAGCTTAGAGGATTCAGGATCTGTGGGAGCTTTCTTT.

V is TRBV28 and J is TRBJ1-2; 8 bases align to TRBD1. Germline V gives CDR1 MDHEN, CDR2 SYDVKM. The CDR3 consists of 14 residues. The trim removed 6 bases at V and 8 bases at J, leaving 11 bases unmatched. CDR3 coding DNA: TGTGCCAGCAGCCTGGGGGACAGGATAGGGGGCTACACCTTC. Its protein product is CASSLGDRIGGYTF.

This clone was observed a few times. This chain joins TRBV4-2 and TRBJ2-7; 8 nucleotides align to TRBD2. V lost 0 bases and J lost 1; bases outside the gene matches: 2. The CDR3 covers 15 residues. Germline V gene sequence: CDR1 LGHNA, CDR2 YNFKEQ. CDR3 loop: CASSQDTSGSYEQYF. The CDR3 nucleotides are TGTGCCAGCAGCCAAGATACTAGCGGATCCTACGAGCAGTACTTC.

CDR3 nucleotide sequence: TGTGCCAGCAGCTTAACGGCGGGAGCTGAGAATGAGCAGTTCTTC. This encodes CASSLTAGAENEQFF. The V call is TRBV7-8, the J call TRBJ2-1; 7 bases line up with TRBD2. V shed 2 bases and J 7 bases; nucleotides not matched to a gene: 8. This CDR3 has 15 amino acids. CDR1 and CDR2 (germline): SGHVS, FQNEAQ.

This rearrangement joins TRBV18 to TRBJ2-5; TRBD2 matches 14 bases. Per germline, CDR1 KGHSH and CDR2 LQKENI. The junction had 15 bases not matched to a gene; V was cut back by 1 base and J by 5 bases. This CDR3 has 20 amino acids. The CDR3 reads CASSPLRTSGRLETMETQYF. The DNA for the CDR3 is TGTGCCAGCTCACCACTTCGGACTAGCGGGAGGTTGGAGACTATGGAGACCCAGTACTTC.